Listed here are 6 T cell receptor beta chains from one sample, sequenced in a study of blood T cell repertoires in COVID-19. Libraries were prepared by immunoSEQ multiplex PCR; TCRdb keeps only in-frame clonotypes and omits some of them. This table holds 150,000 or so clones, roughly nine tenths found once. Sample: PBMCs or T cells enriched from blood (not recorded which). These receptors came from a woman aged 40 to 50 who had been exposed to COVID-19.

The V and J genes are TRBV5-1 and TRBJ1-1; possibly TRBD1 for D (5 bases). V dropped 5 bases and J dropped 5 bases, with 13 bases sitting between them. The germline V gene has CDR1 SGHRS and CDR2 YFSETQ. CDR3 length: 13 residues. In nucleotides, the CDR3 is TGCGCCAGCAGGGACATTCTGGGAACTGAAGCTTTCTTT. Protein: CASRDILGTEAFF.

This chain joins TRBV12-3 or TRBV12-4 and TRBJ1-1; 7 bases line up with TRBD1. The V gene end was trimmed by 1 base and the J gene end by 4 bases; junction bases not matched to a gene: 0. This CDR3 has 13 residues. The CDR3 region has the DNA TGTGCCAGCAGTTTAGACAGGGGCACTGAAGCTTTCTTT. This gives the protein CASSLDRGTEAFF.

The V and J genes are TRBV5-1 and TRBJ2-6; tentative D call: TRBD1 (5 bases). The V and J ends lost 7 bases and 0 bases respectively, with 26 bases between them. CDR3 length equals 20 residues. Germline lookup yields CDR1 SGHRS and CDR2 YFSETQ. CDR3 in DNA: TGCGCCAGCGGCGACCCCAGGGCGCGATTAAAAGGCTCTGGGGCCAACGTCCTGACTTTC. This sequence encodes CASGDPRARLKGSGANVLTF.

The chain is built from TRBV12-3 or TRBV12-4 and TRBJ1-2; D gene unclear. V was shortened by 1 base and J by 7 bases, with 10 bases between the two germline ends. This CDR3 contains 13 residues. CDR3 DNA: TGTGCCAGCAGTTTAGAACAGATATTTGGCTACACCTTC. This codes for CASSLEQIFGYTF.

The V and J genes are TRBV6-1 and TRBJ2-2; 8 nucleotides match TRBD2. Losses at the gene ends were 3 bases for V and 4 bases for J; bases not matched to a gene: 16. From germline, CDR1 is MNHNS and CDR2 SASEGT. The CDR3 loop spans 19 amino acids. The CDR3 DNA is TGTGCCAGCAGTGATAAAGAGGCTCTGAGGCGGGAGGCCACCGGGGAGCTGTTTTTT. As protein: CASSDKEALRREATGELFF.

The chain links TRBV2 to TRBJ1-2; 12 nucleotides line up with TRBD1. The CDR3 loop spans 17 amino acids. Germline trimming cut 5 bases from V and 7 bases from J; bases unmatched to any gene: 14. Germline V CDR1 and CDR2: SNHLY, FYNNEI. The CDR3 DNA reads as TGTGCCAGCAGTCAGATGGGACAGGGGGCGATTCAACGTGGCTACACCTTC. It is translated as CASSQMGQGAIQRGYTF.